The entry below gives a single T cell receptor beta chain sequence along with its context. CDR1 MNHEY and CDR2 SVGAGI come from the germline V gene. The CDR3 loop spans 16 amino acids. Trimming took off 0 bases at V and 2 bases at J, with 11 bases between the two ends. The entry originates in a study of blood T cell repertoires in COVID-19. Here immunoSEQ multiplex PCR was the method, and the copy in TCRdb shows in-frame clones only, minus some. The data contain approximately 120,000 clones, 85% of them singletons. Sequenced sample: peripheral blood. V usage is TRBV6-5 and J usage is TRBJ1-3; the D is unclear. This clonotype was obtained from a man older than 75 with active or convalescent COVID-19. CDR3 region: CASSYSLALAGNTIYF. The CDR3 DNA sequence: TGTGCCAGCAGTTACTCGTTGGCATTGGCTGGAAACACCATATATTTT.